The clone carrying this T cell receptor (beta chain) came up many times. Its specificity is not known. Germline loops: CDR1 LNHDA, CDR2 SQIVND (reference sequence). The CDR3 sequence is 12 residues long. V shed 10 bases and J shed 4 bases, with 13 bases lying between them. This sample was included in a study of early T cells in non-severe SARS-CoV-2 infection. Broader study findings: Database matching using VDJdb favored anti-spike CD8 responses, with private and CD4 specificities left missing.

MiXCR was run by TCRdb on the 5' RACE reads, yielding one entry per CDR3 protein. The profile shows more than 95,000 distinct CDR3 sequences, 15% of them singletons. The V gene is TRBV19, the J gene TRBJ2-5; no definite D call. The TCR sequence derives from an adult who was a healthcare worker with PCR-confirmed SARS-CoV-2 infection or an uninfected control (not recorded which). Input material: whole blood. The CDR3 sequence: CATGPWGETQYF. The DNA of the CDR3 is TGTGCCACCGGGCCCTGGGGAGAGACCCAGTACTTC.